The clone carrying this TCR beta chain appeared a single time. As yet, its antigen is unknown. This sample stems from a study of cytomegalovirus exposure and HLA in healthy donors. About the research overall: Around 89 million unique TCRs from HLA-typed donors made up an early data release. The study, taken as a whole, reports: Presence/absence analyses assumed roughly uniform sequencing depth across donors. Most likely, a cluster of highly shared sequence variants arose as a sequencing artifact.

The PCR contained 60 Vbeta and 13 Jbeta primers. Clones were read by immunoSEQ multiplex PCR, and TCRdb kept only the in-frame ones, dropping some. Of 90,000 to 100,000 clones in the sample, just under 70% are singletons; the top ten hold roughly 2.7%. V was clipped by 3 bases and J by 4 bases; unmatched bases: 6. Germline assignment: CDR1 SGHRS and CDR2 YFSETQ. The CDR3 loop spans 14 amino acids. The sequenced material came from PBMCs. The chain has TRBV5-1 and TRBJ1-1; 7 nucleotides agree with TRBD1. This receptor was obtained from a man in his forties or fifties in good health and CMV-seronegative. CDR3 amino acids: CASSSRDSSTEAFF. The CDR3 DNA is TGCGCCAGCAGCTCAAGGGACAGCAGCACTGAAGCTTTCTTT.